These 28 T cell receptor beta chains came from one sample sequenced in a study of OX40 agonist ivuxolimab in advanced cancers. Repertoires were generated with immunoSEQ multiplex PCR, while TCRdb's copy carries only in-frame clones and drops some. Altogether some 86,000 clones are present, approximately 88% being singletons, with the ten largest covering 1.4% to 1.5%. Specimen: CD4+ or CD8+ T cells sorted from blood, collected in a trial of the OX40 agonist ivuxolimab. The receptors were gathered from an adult with an advanced solid tumor such as melanoma, head and neck, liver or kidney cancer.

The chain links TRBV6-5 to TRBJ1-5; D possibly corresponds to TRBD1 (6 bases). The germline CDR1 and CDR2 sequences are MNHEY and SVGAGI. The CDR3 totals 15 residues. Trimming removed 2 bases at V and 3 bases at J, with 11 bases between. The CDR3 protein is CASSYVAGDNQPQHF. The CDR3 DNA follows: TGTGCCAGCAGTTACGTCGCAGGGGACAATCAGCCCCAGCATTTT.

V and J are TRBV5-4 and TRBJ2-2; D might be TRBD1 (5 bases). The germline V gene has CDR1 SGHNT and CDR2 YYREEE (reference sequence). Between the trimmed V and J ends, which lost 3 bases and 7 bases, there was a span of 16 bases. The CDR3 is made up of 15 amino acids. This CDR3 reads CASSSRVWGGGELFF. In DNA form, the CDR3 reads TGTGCCAGCAGCTCCCGGGTTTGGGGCGGCGGGGAGCTGTTTTTT.

The chain uses TRBV7-3 and TRBJ2-2, with no clear D. Between the trimmed V and J ends, which lost 7 bases and 0 bases, there was a span of 6 bases. This CDR3 has 13 residues. CDR1 is SGHTA and CDR2 is FQGTGA in the germline V gene. CDR3 coding DNA: TGTGCCAGCATGGCAGCGAACACCGGGGAGCTGTTTTTT. Its protein is CASMAANTGELFF. The full variable domain, its missing parts supplied by reference TRBV7-3 and TRBJ2-2, is GAGVSQTPSNKVTEKGKYVELRCDPISGHTALYWYRQSLGQGPEFLIYFQGTGAADDSGLPNDRFFAVRPEGSVSTLKIQRTERGDSAVYLCASMAANTGELFFGEGSRLTVL.

The chain recombines TRBV7-2 with TRBJ2-7; 8 positions agree with TRBD1. With V trimmed by 4 bases and J by 3 bases, 8 bases remained unmatched. This CDR3 spans 15 amino acids. From germline, CDR1 is SGHTA and CDR2 FQGNSA. DNA for the CDR3: TGTGCCAGCAGCTCGATCGACAGGGGAGACTACGAGCAGTACTTC. Translating gives CASSSIDRGDYEQYF.

This clone was picked up one time. The chain is built from TRBV10-3 and TRBJ2-1, with 8 nucleotides matching TRBD1. Germline V gene sequence: CDR1 ENHRY, CDR2 SYGVKD. The ends lost 0 bases at V and 6 bases at J; junction bases unmatched: 7. This CDR3 is built from 16 residues. In DNA form, the CDR3 reads TGTGCCATCAGTGAGTCGTCTGGGCAGGGGGCCAATGAGCAGTTCTTC. Its protein is CAISESSGQGANEQFF.

The chain joins TRBV6-5 to TRBJ1-1; tentatively, D is TRBD1 (6 bases). Germline CDR1 reads MNHEY; CDR2 reads SVGAGI. V dropped 5 bases and J dropped 3 bases, with 13 bases sitting between them. This CDR3 comprises 14 residues. CDR3 sequence: CASSNRGAHTEAFF. Written as DNA, the CDR3 is TGTGCCAGCAGTAACCGGGGGGCGCACACTGAAGCTTTCTTT.

The rearrangement joins TRBV6-5 to TRBJ1-6; 7 bases fit TRBD1. Per the germline V gene, CDR1 is MNHEY and CDR2 is SVGAGI. V trimming: 6 bases; J trimming: 9 bases; junction bases outside the gene matches: 8. The CDR3 has 14 amino acids. The CDR3 nucleotides are TGTGCCAGCAGCTCAGGGGGTGGGAGTTCACCCCTCCACTTT. Translated, it gives CASSSGGGSSPLHF.

The chain is built from TRBV27 and TRBJ2-7; 8 nucleotides match TRBD1. Trimming took 4 bases from V and 4 from J; bases not matched to a gene: 15. The CDR3 has 17 residues. The germline gives CDR1 MNHEY, CDR2 SMNVEV (reference sequence). Here the CDR3 DNA reads TGTGCCAGCAGTTCAAATCGGCAGGGGGCCGAAGGATACGAGCAGTACTTC. This translates into CASSSNRQGAEGYEQYF.

V and J are TRBV5-6 and TRBJ2-3; 8 bases map to TRBD2. Germline values: CDR1 SGHDT, CDR2 YYEEEE. The CDR3 sequence is 15 residues long. Unmatched junction bases numbered 2, after V lost 0 bases and J lost 2 bases. The CDR3 DNA is TGTGCCAGCAGCTTGGGACTAGCGACCACAGATACGCAGTATTTT. Protein sequence: CASSLGLATTDTQYF.

The rearrangement uses TRBV11-2 and TRBJ2-5, with TRBD2 matching 8 bases. CDR3 size: 14 residues. Per germline, CDR1 SGHAT and CDR2 FQNNGV. V was pared by 6 bases and J by 4 bases, with 7 bases of the junction left unmatched. As DNA, the CDR3 is TGTGCCAGCAGGGTAAGCGGGAGCGGAGAGACCCAGTACTTC. Protein product: CASRVSGSGETQYF.

This chain connects TRBV6-6 to TRBJ1-1; 8 nucleotides agree with TRBD1. Unmatched junction bases numbered 3, after V lost 5 bases and J lost 1 base. The CDR3 sequence is 14 residues long. Looked up from germline, CDR1 is MNHNY and CDR2 is SVGAGI (reference sequence). This CDR3 reads CASSQGAGNTEAFF. DNA for the CDR3: TGTGCCAGCAGTCAGGGGGCAGGGAACACTGAAGCTTTCTTT.

The chain has TRBV9 and TRBJ1-6; 8 bases align to TRBD1. This CDR3 spans 14 amino acids. The germline V gene has CDR1 SGDLS and CDR2 YYNGEE. V trimming: 4 bases; J trimming: 10 bases; junction bases outside the gene matches: 7. CDR3 sequence (DNA): TGTGCCAGCAGCACAGGGGGGTCTCCCTCACCCCTCCACTTT. Its protein product is CASSTGGSPSPLHF.

The chain employs TRBV6-1 and TRBJ2-1; D possibly corresponds to TRBD2 (7 bases). The CDR3 runs 16 residues. Germline V lookup: CDR1 MNHNS, CDR2 SASEGT. Between the trimmed V and J ends, which lost 3 bases and 7 bases, there was a span of 19 bases. CDR3 DNA: TGTGCCAGCAGTGATAGTACGGGGGGCTCGTATAATGAGCAGTTCTTC. Amino acid sequence: CASSDSTGGSYNEQFF.

The J gene is TRBJ1-2, the V gene TRBV28; perhaps TRBD1 as D (5 bases). The CDR3 spans 15 residues. Germline CDR1 and CDR2: MDHEN and SYDVKM. The ends were cut back, 5 bases at V and 5 bases at J, with 18 bases in the middle. The CDR3 sequence: CASSPPQGIFYGYTF. CDR3 nucleotides: TGTGCCAGCAGTCCCCCCCAGGGAATATTTTATGGCTACACCTTC.

The chain carries TRBV29-1 and TRBJ2-5; unclear D gene. The CDR3 length is 13 residues. Per the germline V gene, CDR1 is SQVTM and CDR2 is ANQGSEA. With 6 bases removed from V and 5 bases from J, the gap between germline ends came to 16 bases. This CDR3 reads CSVTGKGWETQYF. CDR3 DNA sequence: TGCAGCGTGACTGGGAAAGGGTGGGAGACCCAGTACTTC.

V usage is TRBV11-3 and J usage is TRBJ2-1; 7 nucleotides align to TRBD2. The CDR3 spans 16 residues. CDR1 is SGHNT and CDR2 is YENEEA in the germline V gene. V shed 5 bases and J 5 bases; nucleotides not matched to a gene: 12. The CDR3: CASSHRQASGDNEQFF. The CDR3 nucleotides read TGTGCCAGCAGCCACCGCCAAGCTAGCGGAGACAATGAGCAGTTCTTC.

V usage is TRBV5-1 and J usage is TRBJ2-1; weak D call: TRBD2 (6 bases). The CDR3 sequence is 16 residues long. The V gene lost 4 bases and the J gene lost 4 bases, with 18 bases spanning the gap. From germline, CDR1 is SGHRS and CDR2 YFSETQ. The CDR3: CASSGGYSGPYNEQFF. CDR3 in DNA: TGCGCCAGCAGCGGGGGGTATAGCGGACCTTACAATGAGCAGTTCTTC.

This chain joins TRBV11-1 and TRBJ2-1; D uncertain. From germline, CDR1 is SGHAT and CDR2 FQDESV (reference sequence). This CDR3 region has 14 residues. The V end lost 4 bases, the J end lost 2 bases, and 9 bases lay between the germline ends. The CDR3: CASSSRTAYNEQFF. The DNA of the CDR3 is TGTGCCAGCAGCTCACGGACGGCCTACAATGAGCAGTTCTTC.

V usage is TRBV11-3 and J usage is TRBJ2-1; no clear D. Trimming took 4 bases from V and 9 from J, leaving 13 bases between them. The CDR3 sequence is 13 residues long. The germline CDR1 and CDR2 sequences are SGHNT and YENEEA. CDR3 region: CASSSTSSLEQFF. CDR3 bases: TGTGCCAGCAGCTCAACCAGTTCACTTGAGCAGTTCTTC.

Notes on this clone: An end of the junction does not agree with germline; a read error may underlie this. The chain joins TRBV5-3 to TRBJ2-7; D call uncertain. TRBV5-3 is placed among ORFs of uncertain function. CDR3 length equals 15 residues. CDR3 loop: CARSLDPGLSYEQYF. The CDR3 bases are TGTGCCAGAAGTTTGGATCCAGGCCTCTCCTACGAGCAGTACTTC.

J is TRBJ1-1 and V is TRBV6-5, with D uncertain. The CDR3 loop spans 14 amino acids. The V and J ends lost 6 bases and 1 base respectively, with 12 bases between them. Germline loops: CDR1 MNHEY, CDR2 SVGAGI. Here the CDR3 DNA reads TGTGCCAGCAGCCTCATAGAACCGAACACTGAAGCTTTCTTT. Translation gives CASSLIEPNTEAFF.

The V call is TRBV29-1, the J call TRBJ2-7; 9 bases fit TRBD2. The CDR3 consists of 14 residues. Germline V CDR1 and CDR2: SQVTM, ANQGSEA. J was trimmed by 5 bases and V by 1 base; bases with no gene match: 6. The CDR3 region is CSVEGRRGGNEQYF. The DNA for the CDR3 is TGCAGCGTTGAAGGCCGGCGGGGGGGGAACGAGCAGTACTTC.

CDR3 coding DNA: TGTGCCAGCAGCTTAAACCTTCTCGCAGTCAATGAGCAGTTCTTC. As protein: CASSLNLLAVNEQFF. The chain combines TRBV7-2 with TRBJ2-1; no clear D. The CDR3 spans 15 residues. Germline CDR1 SGHTA, CDR2 FQGNSA. V lost 2 bases and J lost 6, with 14 bases in between.

The CDR3 DNA reads as TGTGCCTGGAGTGTACTTCAGGGCTCGGAGACCCAGTACTTC. Translation: CAWSVLQGSETQYF. The chain combines TRBV30 with TRBJ2-5; a possible D gene is TRBD1 (5 bases). In germline, CDR1 is GTSNPN, CDR2 SVGIG (reference sequence). The CDR3 loop spans 14 amino acids. Trimming left V 0 bases short and J 5 bases short, with 13 bases between.

V usage is TRBV29-1 and J usage is TRBJ2-1, with 7 nucleotides matching TRBD1. Trimming removed 6 bases from V and 5 bases from J; junction bases left unmatched: 4. CDR3 length equals 12 residues. The germline V gene has CDR1 SQVTM and CDR2 ANQGSEA. The CDR3 protein is CSVVGQHNEQFF. DNA of the CDR3: TGCAGCGTCGTGGGACAGCACAATGAGCAGTTCTTC.

The rearrangement joins TRBV4-1 to TRBJ2-3; D perhaps matches TRBD2 (5 bases). CDR3 size: 17 residues. Germline V gene lookup returns CDR1 MGHRA and CDR2 YSYEKL. Trimming removed 1 base at V and 0 bases at J, with 14 bases between. CDR3 amino acids: CASSQVEAAGSTDTQYF. DNA for the CDR3: TGCGCCAGCAGCCAAGTTGAGGCGGCGGGCAGCACAGATACGCAGTATTTT.

This chain links TRBV28 with TRBJ2-7, with a tentative D call TRBD1 (6 bases). V lost 6 bases and J lost 4, with 19 bases in between. Germline assignment: CDR1 MDHEN and CDR2 SYDVKM. The CDR3 sequence is 15 residues long. The DNA of the CDR3 is TGTGCCAGCAGCCCCACCACCGGGACAAGATACGAGCAGTACTTC. Amino acids: CASSPTTGTRYEQYF.

The V gene is TRBV11-1, the J gene TRBJ2-3; 7 nucleotides align to TRBD2. V shed 3 bases, J shed 7 bases, and the junction held 7 bases outside the gene matches. The CDR3 has 14 residues. Germline CDR1 SGHAT, CDR2 FQDESV (reference sequence). CDR3 in DNA: TGTGCCAGCAGCTTTCTCGGGGGGAGGAATACGCAGTATTTT. This sequence encodes CASSFLGGRNTQYF. Supplemented by reference TRBV11-1 and TRBJ2-3, the full variable domain reads EAEVAQSPRYKITEKSQAVAFWCDPISGHATLYWYRQILGQGPELLVQFQDESVVDDSQLPKDRFSAERLKGVDSTLKIQPAELGDSAMYLCASSFLGGRNTQYFGPGTRLTVL.